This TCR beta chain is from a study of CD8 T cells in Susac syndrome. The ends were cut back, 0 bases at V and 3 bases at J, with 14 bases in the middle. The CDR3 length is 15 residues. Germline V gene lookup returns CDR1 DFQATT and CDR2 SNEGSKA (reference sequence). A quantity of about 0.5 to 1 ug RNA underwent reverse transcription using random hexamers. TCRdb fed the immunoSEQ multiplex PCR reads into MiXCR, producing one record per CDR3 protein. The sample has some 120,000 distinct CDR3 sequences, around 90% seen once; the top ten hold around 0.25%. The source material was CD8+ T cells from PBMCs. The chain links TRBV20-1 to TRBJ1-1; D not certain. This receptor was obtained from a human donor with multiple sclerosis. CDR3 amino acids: CSARDLMAVDTEAFF. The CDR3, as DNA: TGCAGTGCTAGAGACCTGATGGCCGTGGACACTGAAGCTTTCTTT.